Below are 5 T cell receptor beta chains sequenced from a single sample in a study of T cells in Graves' hyperthyroidism and ophthalmopathy. Amplified TCR beta CDR3 regions came from RNA transcripts. In the first-round RT-PCR of the TCR CDR3, the HTBI primer set was used. TCRdb fed the multiplex PCR reads into MiXCR, producing one record per CDR3 protein. The sample has hundreds of thousands of distinct CDR3 sequences; about a third are singletons. Sequencing used blood. Receptors originate from a woman in her 40s with Graves' hyperthyroidism.

This clonotype was seen only a few times. It may be a read error: a sequence one base away is much more abundant. The CDR3 does not close with the conserved phenylalanine or tryptophan, likely indicating a read error. The rearrangement uses TRBV15 and TRBJ1-1, with unresolved D. The germline CDR1 and CDR2 sequences are LNHNV and YYDKDF (reference sequence). This CDR3 has 11 amino acids. The ends were cut back, 0 bases at V and 11 bases at J, with 7 bases in the middle. The CDR3, as DNA: TGTGCCACCAGCAGAGAACCTGGGGCTTTCGTT. This codes for CATSREPGAFV.

This clonotype was seen repeatedly, ten times or more. The chain employs TRBV7-9 and TRBJ1-2; 11 bases map to TRBD1. Germline values: CDR1 SEHNR, CDR2 FQNEAQ (reference sequence). The trim removed 9 bases at V and 2 bases at J, leaving 11 bases unmatched. The CDR3 is made up of 16 amino acids. CDR3 bases: TGTGCCAGTACCCCCGGGACAGGGGGGATGAACTATGGCTACACCTTC. Translating it yields CASTPGTGGMNYGYTF.

This clonotype was seen more than once but under ten times. The CDR3 loop reads CASSLLSGSGYEQYF. DNA for the CDR3: TGCGCCAGCAGCTTGCTCTCCGGATCAGGGTACGAGCAGTACTTC. J is TRBJ2-7 and V is TRBV5-1; weak D call: TRBD1 (5 bases). This CDR3 has 15 residues. The germline V gene has CDR1 SGHRS and CDR2 YFSETQ. V was trimmed by 1 base and J by 4 bases, leaving 15 bases between them.

This clonotype was seen ten or more times. The genes are TRBV9 and TRBJ2-5; D gene ambiguous. Germline V CDR1 and CDR2: SGDLS, YYNGEE. The CDR3 totals 16 residues. The V end was cut by 0 bases, the J end by 5 bases, with 17 bases between. CDR3 residues: CASSVVPTLGRETQYF. The CDR3 bases are TGTGCCAGCAGCGTAGTCCCAACCCTGGGCCGGGAGACCCAGTACTTC.

This clonotype was picked up a small number of times. This chain joins TRBV7-2 and TRBJ2-5, with TRBD2 matching 7 bases. Germline loops: CDR1 SGHTA, CDR2 FQGNSA. V shed 1 base, J shed 5 bases, and the junction held 7 bases outside the gene matches. CDR3 length: 15 residues. DNA for the CDR3: TGTGCCAGCAGCTTAGGTGGCCTGGGAGGGGAGACCCAGTACTTC. It specifies CASSLGGLGGETQYF.